This TCR beta chain was retrieved from a study of CXCR3-negative and CXCR3-positive naive CD8 T cells. This CDR3 contains 12 residues. In preparing the TRB cDNA libraries, 5' RACE with UMI labels was used. TCRdb reprocessed the 5' RACE reads; each CDR3 protein has one entry and no DNA is given. The sample data list some 66,000 distinct CDR3 sequences. CD45RO-CCR7+CD27+CD95- marked naive CD8+ T cells. Sequencing was performed on naive CXCR3- CD8+ T cells from blood. The sample's subset: CD45RO-CCR7+CD27+CD95- naive CD8+ T cells lacking CXCR3 (TNR3-). This clonotype was sampled from a human donor in good health. Some clones in this sample may be carry-over from other donors' samples. This chain joins TRBV12-3 or TRBV12-4 and TRBJ2-5. This CDR3 reads CASTTYMETQYF.